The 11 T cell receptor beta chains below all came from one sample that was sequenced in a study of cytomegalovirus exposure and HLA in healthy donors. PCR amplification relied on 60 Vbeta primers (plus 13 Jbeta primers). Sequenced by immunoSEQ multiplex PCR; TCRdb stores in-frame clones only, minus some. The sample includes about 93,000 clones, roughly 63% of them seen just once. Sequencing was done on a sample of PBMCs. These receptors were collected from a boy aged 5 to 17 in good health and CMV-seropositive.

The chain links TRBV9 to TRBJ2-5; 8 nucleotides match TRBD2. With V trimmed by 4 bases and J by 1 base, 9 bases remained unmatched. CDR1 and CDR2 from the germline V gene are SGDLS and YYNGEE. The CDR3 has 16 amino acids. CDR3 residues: CASSPVAAGGQETQYF. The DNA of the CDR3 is TGTGCCAGCAGCCCAGTAGCGGCGGGAGGCCAAGAGACCCAGTACTTC.

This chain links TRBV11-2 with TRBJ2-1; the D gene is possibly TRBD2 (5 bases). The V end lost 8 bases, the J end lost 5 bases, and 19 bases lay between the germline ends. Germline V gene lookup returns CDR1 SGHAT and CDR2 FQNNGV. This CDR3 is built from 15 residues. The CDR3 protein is CASFGSLSVDNEQFF. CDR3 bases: TGTGCCAGCTTTGGGAGCCTCTCAGTTGACAATGAGCAGTTCTTC. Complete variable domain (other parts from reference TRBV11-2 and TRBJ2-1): EAGVAQSPRYKIIEKRQSVAFWCNPISGHATLYWYQQILGQGPKLLIQFQNNGVVDDSQLPKDRFSAERLKGVDSTLKIQPAKLEDSAVYLCASFGSLSVDNEQFFGPGTRLTVL.

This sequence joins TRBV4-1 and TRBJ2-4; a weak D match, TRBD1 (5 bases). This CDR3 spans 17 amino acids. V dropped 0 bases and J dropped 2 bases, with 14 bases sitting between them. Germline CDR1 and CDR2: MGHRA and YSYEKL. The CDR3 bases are TGCGCCAGCAGCCAAGATTTCATCCAGGGCACCAAAAACATTCAGTACTTC. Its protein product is CASSQDFIQGTKNIQYF.

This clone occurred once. The CDR3 DNA is TGTGCCAGCAGCTTAGGAGAGTCCTACGAGCAGTACTTC. Translated, it gives CASSLGESYEQYF. The rearrangement joins TRBV7-8 to TRBJ2-7; D is undetermined. The CDR3 runs 13 residues. Trimming took 1 base from V and 1 from J, leaving 5 bases between them. Germline CDR1 SGHVS, CDR2 FQNEAQ.

The CDR3 loop reads CASSSDGPAGGTNEQFF. CDR3 nucleotides: TGTGCCAGCAGCTCCGACGGTCCAGCGGGGGGGACCAATGAGCAGTTCTTC. The rearrangement joins TRBV5-4 to TRBJ2-1; 10 nucleotides agree with TRBD2. Germline CDR1 is SGHNT and CDR2 is YYREEE (reference sequence). V trimming: 3 bases; J trimming: 6 bases; junction bases outside the gene matches: 12. The CDR3 contains 17 residues.

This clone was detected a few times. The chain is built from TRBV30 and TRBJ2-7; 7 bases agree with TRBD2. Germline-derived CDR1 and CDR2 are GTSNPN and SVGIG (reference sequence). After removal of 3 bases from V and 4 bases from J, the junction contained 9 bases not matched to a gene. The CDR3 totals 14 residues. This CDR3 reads CAWRYSGGWYEQYF. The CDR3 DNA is TGTGCCTGGAGATACTCGGGAGGTTGGTACGAGCAGTACTTC.

For the CDR3, the DNA is TGTGCCAGCAGTGGACAGGGGGCGCGAGAGCAGTACTTC. It encodes CASSGQGAREQYF. The chain recombines TRBV2 with TRBJ2-7; 10 positions agree with TRBD1. The CDR3 is 13 residues long. After removal of 4 bases from V and 7 bases from J, the junction contained 4 bases not matched to a gene. Germline V gene sequence: CDR1 SNHLY, CDR2 FYNNEI.

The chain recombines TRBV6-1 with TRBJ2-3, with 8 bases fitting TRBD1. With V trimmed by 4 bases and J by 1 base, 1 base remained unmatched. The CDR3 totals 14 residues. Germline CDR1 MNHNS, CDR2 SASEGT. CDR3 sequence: CASSAGQGTDTQYF. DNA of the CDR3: TGTGCCAGCAGTGCGGGACAGGGCACAGATACGCAGTATTTT.

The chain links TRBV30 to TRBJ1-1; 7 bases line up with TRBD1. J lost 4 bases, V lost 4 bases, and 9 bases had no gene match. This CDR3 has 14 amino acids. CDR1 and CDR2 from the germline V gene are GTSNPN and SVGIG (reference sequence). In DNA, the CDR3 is TGTGCCTGGACCCCTTCGACAGGGTCCACTGAAGCTTTCTTT. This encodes CAWTPSTGSTEAFF.

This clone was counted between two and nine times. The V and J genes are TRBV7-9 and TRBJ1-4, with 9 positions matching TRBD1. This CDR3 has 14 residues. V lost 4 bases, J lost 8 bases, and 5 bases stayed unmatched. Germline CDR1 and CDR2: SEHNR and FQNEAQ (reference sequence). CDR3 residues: CASSYRDREEKLFF. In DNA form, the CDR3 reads TGTGCCAGCAGCTACCGGGACAGGGAAGAAAAACTGTTTTTT.

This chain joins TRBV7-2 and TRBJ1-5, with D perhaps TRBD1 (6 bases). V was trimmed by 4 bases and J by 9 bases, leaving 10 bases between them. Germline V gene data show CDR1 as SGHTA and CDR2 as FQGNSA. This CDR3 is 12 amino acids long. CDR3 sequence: CASSWEGGPQHF. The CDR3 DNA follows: TGTGCCAGCAGCTGGGAAGGGGGGCCCCAGCATTTT.